Presented here are 15 T cell receptor beta chains from one specimen sequenced in a study of blood T cells in healthy people across ages. Primed by a sample-barcoded 5' primer and a J-beta primer mix, a second PCR proceeded for about 6 to 12 cycles. MiXCR, applied by TCRdb to the 5' RACE reads, yields one record per CDR3 protein. The repertoire holds roughly 1,300,000 distinct CDR3 sequences, with approximately 59% as singletons. The sample was blood. These receptors originate from a man in his late teens or twenties in good health.

The chain is built from TRBV4-1 and TRBJ1-4; weak D call: TRBD1 (5 bases). The CDR3 is 15 amino acids. The V end was cut by 4 bases, the J end by 8 bases, with 17 bases between. Germline assignment: CDR1 MGHRA and CDR2 YSYEKL. The CDR3 reads CASSPPAGGQEKLFF. In DNA form, the CDR3 reads TGCGCCAGCAGCCCCCCCGCGGGGGGTCAGGAAAAACTGTTTTTT.

The rearrangement uses TRBV4-2 and TRBJ2-1; perhaps D is TRBD1 or TRBD2 (5 bases each). This CDR3 contains 14 residues. Trimming cost V 5 bases and J 4 bases, with 12 bases left between them. Germline CDR1 LGHNA, CDR2 YNFKEQ. CDR3 in amino acids: CASSWDQKYNEQFF. In DNA, the CDR3 is TGTGCCAGCAGCTGGGACCAAAAATACAATGAGCAGTTCTTC.

The rearrangement links TRBV6-1 to TRBJ1-1; no clear D gene. The CDR3 has 11 residues. Germline V lookup: CDR1 MNHNS, CDR2 SASEGT. The V gene lost 7 bases and the J gene lost 7 bases, with 10 bases spanning the gap. Here the CDR3 reads CASIHRHEAFF. The DNA for the CDR3 is TGTGCCAGCATTCATCGACATGAAGCTTTCTTT.

V is TRBV7-2 and J is TRBJ2-7, with 8 bases lining up with TRBD2. With V trimmed by 2 bases and J by 4 bases, 10 bases remained unmatched. Germline loops: CDR1 SGHTA, CDR2 FQGNSA. The CDR3 has 16 residues. CDR3: CASSLLSGLVNYEQYF. The CDR3 DNA is TGTGCCAGCAGCTTACTATCGGGACTAGTCAATTACGAGCAGTACTTC.

The chain has TRBV24-1 and TRBJ2-1; 12 positions agree with TRBD2. V was pared by 4 bases and J by 8 bases, with 5 bases of the junction left unmatched. CDR1 and CDR2 (germline): KGHDR, SFDVKD. CDR3 length: 15 amino acids. CDR3 in amino acids: CATSDRTSGTDEQFF. For the CDR3, the DNA is TGTGCCACCAGTGACCGGACTAGCGGGACCGATGAGCAGTTCTTC.

This clonotype was observed once. The gene calls are TRBV20-1 and TRBJ2-3; D might be TRBD1 (5 bases). The germline V gene encodes CDR1 DFQATT and CDR2 SNEGSKA (reference sequence). V dropped 0 bases and J dropped 1 base, with 14 bases sitting between them. The CDR3 totals 16 residues. CDR3 protein: CSARDGDRGCTDTQYF. The CDR3, as DNA: TGCAGTGCTAGAGATGGCGACAGAGGCTGCACAGATACGCAGTATTTT.

V is TRBV4-1 and J is TRBJ2-7, with a tentative D call TRBD1 (6 bases). The CDR3 is made up of 16 amino acids. V lost 1 base and J 0 bases, leaving 13 bases between the germline ends. In germline, CDR1 is MGHRA, CDR2 YSYEKL. The CDR3 sequence: CASSQGVTGHSYEQYF. In nucleotides, the CDR3 is TGCGCCAGCAGCCAAGGCGTTACAGGGCACTCCTACGAGCAGTACTTC.

The V and J genes are TRBV29-1 and TRBJ2-3; D ambiguous. This CDR3 has 12 residues. The V end lost 4 bases, the J end lost 5 bases, and 10 bases lay between the germline ends. Germline CDR1 SQVTM, CDR2 ANQGSEA. CDR3 bases: TGCAGCGTTGGGACCCCAAAAGATACGCAGTATTTT. Translation: CSVGTPKDTQYF.

This clonotype was observed a few times. This chain uses TRBV3-1 with TRBJ1-2; D may be TRBD1 (5 bases). Trimming removed 5 bases at V and 4 bases at J, with 11 bases between. Germline lookup yields CDR1 LGHDT and CDR2 YNNKEL (reference sequence). This CDR3 has 13 amino acids. The CDR3 reads CASSMGRTYGYTF. The CDR3 DNA sequence: TGTGCCAGCAGCATGGGACGGACCTATGGCTACACCTTC.

V is TRBV7-2 and J is TRBJ2-1; 7 nucleotides align to TRBD1. V was pared by 5 bases and J by 3 bases, with 10 bases of the junction left unmatched. Germline V gives CDR1 SGHTA, CDR2 FQGNSA. The CDR3 spans 16 residues. The CDR3 region is CASSTEDRPIYNEQFF. CDR3 in DNA: TGTGCCAGCAGCACAGAGGACAGGCCTATCTACAATGAGCAGTTCTTC.

The chain couples TRBV6-2 or TRBV6-3 to TRBJ2-4; D could derive from TRBD1 or TRBD2 (6 bases each). The DNA matches TRBJ2-7 better at its end, which makes the J call doubtful. The CDR3 is made up of 13 amino acids. Germline CDR1 MNHEY, CDR2 SVGEGT. Here the CDR3 DNA reads TGTGCCACGGCGGGACACCCCTCCTACGAGCAGTACTTC. This translates into CATAGHPSYEQYF.

This clonotype was observed many times. V usage is TRBV27 and J usage is TRBJ2-5, with TRBD2 matching over 7 bases. J gave up 2 bases and V 8 bases, and 2 bases lay outside the gene matches. Per germline, CDR1 MNHEY and CDR2 SMNVEV (reference sequence). This CDR3 is 12 amino acids long. The CDR3 DNA reads as TGTGCCAGCCGGGGGGTTCAAGAGACCCAGTACTTC. Protein: CASRGVQETQYF.

CDR3 DNA: TGTGCCAGCAGCAAAAGACAGGGGTTCGGTGAGACCCAGTACTTC. It is translated as CASSKRQGFGETQYF. The rearrangement links TRBV21-1 to TRBJ2-7; TRBD1 reflects the table's D call only, with no check against the DNA. With the DNA end fitting TRBJ2-5 better, the J assignment may be wrong. TRBV21-1 is termed a pseudogene. The CDR3 is 15 amino acids.

The chain couples TRBV7-9 to TRBJ2-5; TRBD1 aligns across 8 bases. The CDR3 length is 16 residues. CDR1 SEHNR and CDR2 FQNEAQ come from the germline V gene (reference sequence). Trimming at V came to 5 bases and at J to 4 bases, leaving 12 bases not matched to a gene. The CDR3 DNA reads as TGTGCCAGCAGCCCCCTGAGGACAGGGTATCCAGAGACCCAGTACTTC. The encoded protein is CASSPLRTGYPETQYF.

The chain combines TRBV7-9 with TRBJ1-2; no reliable D call. Germline V gene sequence: CDR1 SEHNR, CDR2 FQNEAQ (reference sequence). The length of the CDR3 is 14 residues. V lost 3 bases, J lost 4 bases, and 12 bases lay in between. CDR3 coding DNA: TGTGCCAGCAGCTTTGAGGTCGTGGGCTATGGCTACACCTTC. Amino acids: CASSFEVVGYGYTF.